The entry below describes one T cell receptor (beta chain). What it binds is not known. While the first cohort had some 700 subjects, the donors belonged to the separate validation cohort of over a hundred subjects. These data are taken from a study of cytomegalovirus exposure and HLA in healthy donors. J gave up 2 bases and V 0 bases, and 1 base lay outside the gene matches. CDR1 is GTSNPN and CDR2 is SVGIG in the germline V gene (reference sequence). The CDR3 is 14 amino acids. Sequencing used immunoSEQ multiplex PCR; TCRdb keeps in-frame clones, though not all of them. The sample contains 160,000 or so clones, roughly 89% of which appear only once. Points from the study as a whole: Both high specificity and high sensitivity reportedly marked the classifier's diagnosis of cytomegalovirus status.

Sequences were obtained from PBMCs. This TCR was sampled from a woman aged 25 to 39 in good health and CMV-seronegative. The chain recombines TRBV30 with TRBJ1-2; 9 nucleotides line up with TRBD1. The CDR3 loop reads CAWSVGQGNYGYTF. CDR3 nucleotide sequence: TGTGCCTGGAGTGTAGGACAGGGGAACTATGGCTACACCTTC.